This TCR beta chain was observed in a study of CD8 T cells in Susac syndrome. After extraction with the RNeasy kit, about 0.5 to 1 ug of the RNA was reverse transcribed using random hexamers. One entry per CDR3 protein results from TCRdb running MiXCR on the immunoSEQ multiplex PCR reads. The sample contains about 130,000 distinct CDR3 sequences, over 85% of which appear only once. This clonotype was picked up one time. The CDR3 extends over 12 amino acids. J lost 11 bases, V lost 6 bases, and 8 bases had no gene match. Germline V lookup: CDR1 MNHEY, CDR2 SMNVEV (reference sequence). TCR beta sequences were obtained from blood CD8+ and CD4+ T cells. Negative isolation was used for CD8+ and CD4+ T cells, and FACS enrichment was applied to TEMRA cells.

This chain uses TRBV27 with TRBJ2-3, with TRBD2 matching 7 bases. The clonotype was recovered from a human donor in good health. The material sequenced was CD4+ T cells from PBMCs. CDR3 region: CASRGLVARQYF. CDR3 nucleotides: TGTGCCAGCAGAGGACTAGTTGCCAGGCAGTATTTT.